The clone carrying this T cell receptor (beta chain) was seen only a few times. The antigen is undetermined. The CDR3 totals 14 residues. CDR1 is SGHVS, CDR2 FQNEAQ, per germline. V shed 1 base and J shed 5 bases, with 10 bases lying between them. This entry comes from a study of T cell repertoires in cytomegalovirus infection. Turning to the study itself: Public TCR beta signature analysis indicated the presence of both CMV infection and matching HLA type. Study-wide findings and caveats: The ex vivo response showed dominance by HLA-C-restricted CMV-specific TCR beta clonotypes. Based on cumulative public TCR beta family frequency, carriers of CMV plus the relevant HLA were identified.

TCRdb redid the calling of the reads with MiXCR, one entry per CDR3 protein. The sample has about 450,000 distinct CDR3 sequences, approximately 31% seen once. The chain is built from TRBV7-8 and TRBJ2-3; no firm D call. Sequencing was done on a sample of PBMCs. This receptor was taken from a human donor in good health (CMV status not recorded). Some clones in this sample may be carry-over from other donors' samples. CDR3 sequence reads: CASSLERLLDTQYF. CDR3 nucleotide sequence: TGTGCCAGCAGCTTAGAACGGTTGTTAGATACGCAGTATTTT.